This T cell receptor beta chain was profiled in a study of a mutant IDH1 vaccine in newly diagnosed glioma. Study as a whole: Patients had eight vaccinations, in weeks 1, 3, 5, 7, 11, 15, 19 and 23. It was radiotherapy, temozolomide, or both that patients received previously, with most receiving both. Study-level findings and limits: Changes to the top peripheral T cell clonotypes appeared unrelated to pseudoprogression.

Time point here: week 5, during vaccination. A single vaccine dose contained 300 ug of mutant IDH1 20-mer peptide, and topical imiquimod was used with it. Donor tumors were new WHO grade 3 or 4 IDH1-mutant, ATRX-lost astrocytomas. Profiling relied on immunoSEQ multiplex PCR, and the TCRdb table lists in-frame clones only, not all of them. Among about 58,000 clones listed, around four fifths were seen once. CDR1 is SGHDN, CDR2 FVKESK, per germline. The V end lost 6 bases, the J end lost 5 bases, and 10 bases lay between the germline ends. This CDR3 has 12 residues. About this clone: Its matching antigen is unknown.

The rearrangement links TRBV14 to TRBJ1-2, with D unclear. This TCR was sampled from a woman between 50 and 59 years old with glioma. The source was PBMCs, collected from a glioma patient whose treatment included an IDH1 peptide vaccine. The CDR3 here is CASSPAAYGYTF. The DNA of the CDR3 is TGTGCCAGCAGTCCGGCAGCTTATGGCTACACCTTC.